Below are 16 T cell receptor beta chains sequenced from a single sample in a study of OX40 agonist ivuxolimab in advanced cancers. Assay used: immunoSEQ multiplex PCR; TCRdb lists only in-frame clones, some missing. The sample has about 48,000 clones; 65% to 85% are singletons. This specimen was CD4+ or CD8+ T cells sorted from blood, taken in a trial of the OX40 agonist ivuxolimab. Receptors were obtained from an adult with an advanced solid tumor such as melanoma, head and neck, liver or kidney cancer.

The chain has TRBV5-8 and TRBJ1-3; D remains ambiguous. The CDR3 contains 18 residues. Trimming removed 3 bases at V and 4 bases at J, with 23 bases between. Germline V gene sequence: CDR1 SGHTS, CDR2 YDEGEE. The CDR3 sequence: CASSWERGRLRAGNTIYF. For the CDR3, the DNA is TGTGCCAGCAGCTGGGAGAGAGGCCGGCTGAGAGCCGGAAACACCATATATTTT.

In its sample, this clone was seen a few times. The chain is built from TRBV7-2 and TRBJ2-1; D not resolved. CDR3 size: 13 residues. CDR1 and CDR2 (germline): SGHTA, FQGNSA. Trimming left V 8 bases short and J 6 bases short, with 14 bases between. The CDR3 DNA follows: TGTGCCAGCGGCAACCCCCAGACCAATGAGCAGTTCTTC. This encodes CASGNPQTNEQFF.

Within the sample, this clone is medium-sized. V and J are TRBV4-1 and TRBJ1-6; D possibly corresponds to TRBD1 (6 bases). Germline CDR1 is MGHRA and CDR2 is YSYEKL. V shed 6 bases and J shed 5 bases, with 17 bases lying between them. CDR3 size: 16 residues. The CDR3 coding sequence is TGCGCCAGCAGTAAAGAGGGAGGGGGAAATAATTCACCCCTCCACTTT. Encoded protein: CASSKEGGGNNSPLHF.

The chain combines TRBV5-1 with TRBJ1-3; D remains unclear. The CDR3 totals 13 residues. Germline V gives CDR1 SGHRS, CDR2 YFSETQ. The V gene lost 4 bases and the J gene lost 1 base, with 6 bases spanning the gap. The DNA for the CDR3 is TGCGCCAGCAGCCAGGTATCTGGAAACACCATATATTTT. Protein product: CASSQVSGNTIYF. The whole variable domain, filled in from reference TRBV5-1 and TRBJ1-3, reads KAGVTQTPRYLIKTRGQQVTLSCSPISGHRSVSWYQQTPGQGLQFLFEYFSETQRNKGNFPGRFSGRQFSNSRSEMNVSTLELGDSALYLCASSQVSGNTIYFGEGSWLTVV.

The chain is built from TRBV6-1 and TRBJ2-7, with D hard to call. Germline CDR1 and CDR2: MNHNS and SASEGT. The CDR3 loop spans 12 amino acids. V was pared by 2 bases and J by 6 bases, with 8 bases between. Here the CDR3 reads CASSETGSEQYF. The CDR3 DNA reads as TGTGCCAGCAGTGAAACGGGTAGCGAGCAGTACTTC.

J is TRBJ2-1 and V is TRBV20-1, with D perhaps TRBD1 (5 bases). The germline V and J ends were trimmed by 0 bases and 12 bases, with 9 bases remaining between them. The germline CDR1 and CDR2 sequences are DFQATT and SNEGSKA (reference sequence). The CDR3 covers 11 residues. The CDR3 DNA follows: TGCAGTGCTAGAGATGGAAGGGGGCAGTTCTTC. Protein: CSARDGRGQFF.

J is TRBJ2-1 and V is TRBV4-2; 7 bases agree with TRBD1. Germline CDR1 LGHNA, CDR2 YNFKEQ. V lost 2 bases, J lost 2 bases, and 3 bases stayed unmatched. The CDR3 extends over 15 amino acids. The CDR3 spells CASSQPQGAYNEQFF. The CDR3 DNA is TGTGCCAGCAGCCAACCCCAGGGGGCCTACAATGAGCAGTTCTTC.

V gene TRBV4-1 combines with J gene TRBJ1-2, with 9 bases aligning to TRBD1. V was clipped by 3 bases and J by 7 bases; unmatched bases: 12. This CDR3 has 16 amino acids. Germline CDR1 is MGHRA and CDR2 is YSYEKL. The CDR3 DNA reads TGCGCCAGCAGCCAGCAACAGGGGGCTATTGCTGGTGGCTACACCTTC. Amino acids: CASSQQQGAIAGGYTF.

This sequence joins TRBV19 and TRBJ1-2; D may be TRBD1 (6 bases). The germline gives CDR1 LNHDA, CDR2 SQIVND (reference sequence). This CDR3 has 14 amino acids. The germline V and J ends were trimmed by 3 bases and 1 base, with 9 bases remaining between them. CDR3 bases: TGTGCCAGTAGTATTTCAGGGGTTAACTATGGCTACACCTTC. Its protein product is CASSISGVNYGYTF.

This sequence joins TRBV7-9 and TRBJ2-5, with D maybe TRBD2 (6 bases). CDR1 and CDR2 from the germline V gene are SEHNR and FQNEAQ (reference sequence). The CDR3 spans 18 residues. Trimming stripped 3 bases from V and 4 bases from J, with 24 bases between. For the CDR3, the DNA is TGTGCCAGCAGCTTTAATACCCAGACTAGATCCCCGGGAGAGACCCAGTACTTC. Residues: CASSFNTQTRSPGETQYF.

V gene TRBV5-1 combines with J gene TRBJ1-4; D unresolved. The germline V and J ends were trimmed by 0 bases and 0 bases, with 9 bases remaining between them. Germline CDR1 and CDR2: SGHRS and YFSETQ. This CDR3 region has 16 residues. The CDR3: CASSLDPGSTNEKLFF. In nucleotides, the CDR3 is TGCGCCAGCAGCTTGGATCCGGGATCAACTAATGAAAAACTGTTTTTT.

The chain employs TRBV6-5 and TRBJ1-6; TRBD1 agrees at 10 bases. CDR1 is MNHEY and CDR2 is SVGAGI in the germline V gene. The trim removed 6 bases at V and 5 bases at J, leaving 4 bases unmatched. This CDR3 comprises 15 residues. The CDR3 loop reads CASSSDRGNNSPLHF. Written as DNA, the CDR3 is TGTGCCAGCAGCTCGGACAGGGGGAATAATTCACCCCTCCACTTT.

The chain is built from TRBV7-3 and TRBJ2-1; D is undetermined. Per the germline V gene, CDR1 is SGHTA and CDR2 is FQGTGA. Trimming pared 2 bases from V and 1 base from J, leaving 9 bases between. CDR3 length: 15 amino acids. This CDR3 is CASSLEPQSYNEQFF. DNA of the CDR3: TGTGCCAGCAGCTTAGAACCGCAATCCTACAATGAGCAGTTCTTC.

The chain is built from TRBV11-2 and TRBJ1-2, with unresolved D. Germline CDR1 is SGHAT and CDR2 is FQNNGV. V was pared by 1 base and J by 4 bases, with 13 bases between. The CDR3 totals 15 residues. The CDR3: CASSLGSEPTYGYTF. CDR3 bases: TGTGCCAGCAGCTTAGGTTCAGAACCGACCTATGGCTACACCTTC.

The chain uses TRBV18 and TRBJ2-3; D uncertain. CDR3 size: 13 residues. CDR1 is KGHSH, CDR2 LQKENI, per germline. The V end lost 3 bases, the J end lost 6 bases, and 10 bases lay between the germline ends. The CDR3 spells CASSPHKGDTQYF. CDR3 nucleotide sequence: TGTGCCAGCTCACCTCACAAAGGCGATACGCAGTATTTT. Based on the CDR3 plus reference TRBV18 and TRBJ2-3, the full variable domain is NAGVMQNPRHLVRRRGQEARLRCSPMKGHSHVYWYRQLPEEGLKFMVYLQKENIIDESGMPKERFSAEFPKEGPSILRIQQVVRGDSAAYFCASSPHKGDTQYFGPGTRLTVL.

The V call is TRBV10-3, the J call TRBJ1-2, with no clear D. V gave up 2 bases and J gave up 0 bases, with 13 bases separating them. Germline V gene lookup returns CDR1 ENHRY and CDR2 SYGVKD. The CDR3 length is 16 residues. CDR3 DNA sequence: TGTGCCATCAGTGAGACCAGCCCTTTCCCTAACTATGGCTACACCTTC. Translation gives CAISETSPFPNYGYTF.